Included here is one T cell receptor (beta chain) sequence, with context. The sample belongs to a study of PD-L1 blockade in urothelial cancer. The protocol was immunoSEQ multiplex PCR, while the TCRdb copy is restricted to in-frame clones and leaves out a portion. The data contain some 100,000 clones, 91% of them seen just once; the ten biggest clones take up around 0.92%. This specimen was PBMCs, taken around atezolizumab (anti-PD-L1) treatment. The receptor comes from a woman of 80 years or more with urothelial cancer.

The CDR3: CASRLPRTGVNGSGANVLTF. As DNA, the CDR3 is TGTGCAAGTCGCTTACCCCGGACAGGGGTGAATGGCTCTGGGGCCAACGTCCTGACTTTC. The chain carries TRBV12-2 and TRBJ2-6; the DNA was not used to check the table's D call, TRBD1. TRBV12-2 is recorded as a pseudogene. The CDR3 has 20 amino acids.